This paragraph covers one T cell receptor beta chain sequence. This sample was included in a study of OX40 agonist ivuxolimab in advanced cancers. The overall study: Patients received the agonistic anti-OX40 (CD134) antibody ivuxolimab.

The protocol was immunoSEQ multiplex PCR, while the TCRdb copy is restricted to in-frame clones and leaves out a portion. Of approximately 86,000 clones in the sample, 92% were seen once. The CDR3 sequence is 20 residues long. The ends lost 1 base at V and 0 bases at J; junction bases unmatched: 10. Germline V CDR1 and CDR2: LGHNA, YSLEER. This sequence originates from an adult with an advanced solid tumor such as melanoma, head and neck, liver or kidney cancer. The rearrangement links TRBV4-3 to TRBJ2-1; 12 bases map to TRBD2. The material sequenced was CD4+ or CD8+ T cells sorted from blood, taken in a trial of the OX40 agonist ivuxolimab. The CDR3 nucleotides read TGCGCCAGCAGCCAAGTGTTTTCCCTAGCGGGAGGGAGCTCCTACAATGAGCAGTTCTTC. This translates into CASSQVFSLAGGSSYNEQFF.